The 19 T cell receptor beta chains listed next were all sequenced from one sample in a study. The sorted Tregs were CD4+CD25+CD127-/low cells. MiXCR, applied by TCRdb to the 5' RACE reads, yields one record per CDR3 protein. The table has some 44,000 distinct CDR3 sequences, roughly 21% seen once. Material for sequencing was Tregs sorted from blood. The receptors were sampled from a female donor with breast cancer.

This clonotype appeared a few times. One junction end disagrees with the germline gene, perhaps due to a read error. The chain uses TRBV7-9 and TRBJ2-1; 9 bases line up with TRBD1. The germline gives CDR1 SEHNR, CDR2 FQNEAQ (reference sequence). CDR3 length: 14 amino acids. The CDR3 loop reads CANSTYRGRVEQFF. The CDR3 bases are TGTGCCAACAGCACCTACAGGGGGCGCGTTGAGCAGTTCTTC.

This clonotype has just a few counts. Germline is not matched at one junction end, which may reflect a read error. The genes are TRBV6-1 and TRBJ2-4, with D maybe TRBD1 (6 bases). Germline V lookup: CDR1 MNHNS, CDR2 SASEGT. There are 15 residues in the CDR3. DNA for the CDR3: TGTGCCGGCAGTGTTCAGGGGCTGACCAAAAACATTCAGTACTTC. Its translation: CAGSVQGLTKNIQYF.

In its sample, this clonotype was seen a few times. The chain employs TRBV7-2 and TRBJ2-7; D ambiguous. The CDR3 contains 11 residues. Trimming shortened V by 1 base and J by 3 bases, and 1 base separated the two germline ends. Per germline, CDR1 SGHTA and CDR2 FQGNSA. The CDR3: CASSLVYEQYF. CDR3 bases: TGTGCCAGCAGCTTAGTCTACGAGCAGTACTTC.

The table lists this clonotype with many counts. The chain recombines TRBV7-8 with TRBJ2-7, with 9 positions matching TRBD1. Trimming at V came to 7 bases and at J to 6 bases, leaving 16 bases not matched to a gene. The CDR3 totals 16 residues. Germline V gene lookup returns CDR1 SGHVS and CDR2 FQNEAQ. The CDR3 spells CASTIIPDRGLGEQYF. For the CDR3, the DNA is TGTGCCAGCACCATAATACCGGACAGGGGTCTCGGCGAGCAGTACTTC. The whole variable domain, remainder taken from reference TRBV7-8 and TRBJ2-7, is GAGVSQSPRYKVAKRGQDVALRCDPISGHVSLFWYQQALGQGPEFLTYFQNEAQLDKSGLPSDRFFAERPEGSVSTLKIQRTQQEDSAVYLCASTIIPDRGLGEQYFGPGTRLTVT.

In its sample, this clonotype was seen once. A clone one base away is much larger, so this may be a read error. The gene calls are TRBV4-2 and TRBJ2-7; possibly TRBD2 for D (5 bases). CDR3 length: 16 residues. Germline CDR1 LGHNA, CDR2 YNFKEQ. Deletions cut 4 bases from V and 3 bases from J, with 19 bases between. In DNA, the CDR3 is TGTGCCAGCAGCCCCATTATCCGGGATCAAATCTACGAGCAGTACTTC. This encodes CASSPIIRDQIYEQYF.

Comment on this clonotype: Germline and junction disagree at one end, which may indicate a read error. The CDR3 region is CTSSQVHANEQFF. The CDR3 DNA reads as TGCACCAGCAGCCAAGTTCATGCAAATGAGCAGTTCTTC. The gene calls are TRBV4-1 and TRBJ2-1; D remains unclear. The CDR3 totals 13 residues. Looked up from germline, CDR1 is MGHRA and CDR2 is YSYEKL.

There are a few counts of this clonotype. CDR3 in amino acids: CSARDPLARNTGELFF. The CDR3 DNA reads as TGCAGTGCTAGAGATCCTCTAGCGAGGAACACCGGGGAGCTGTTTTTT. This chain joins TRBV20-1 and TRBJ2-2, with D possibly TRBD2 on 6 matching bases. V was pared by 0 bases and J by 1 base, with 12 bases between. Germline CDR1 and CDR2: DFQATT and SNEGSKA (reference sequence). The CDR3 covers 16 residues.

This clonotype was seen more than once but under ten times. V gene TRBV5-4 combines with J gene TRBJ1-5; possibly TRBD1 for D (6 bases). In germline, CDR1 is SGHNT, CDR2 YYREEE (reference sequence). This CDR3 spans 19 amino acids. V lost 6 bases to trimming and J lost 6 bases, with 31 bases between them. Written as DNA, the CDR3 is TGTGCCAGCAACCCTTTCCTTCGAGTTTCAGGGGACGTGGTTCAGCCCCAGCATTTT. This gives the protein CASNPFLRVSGDVVQPQHF. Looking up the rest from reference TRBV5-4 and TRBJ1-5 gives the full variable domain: ETGVTQSPTHLIKTRGQQVTLRCSSQSGHNTVSWYQQALGQGPQFIFQYYREEENGRGNFPPRFSGLQFPNYSSELNVNALELDDSALYLCASNPFLRVSGDVVQPQHFGDGTRLSIL.

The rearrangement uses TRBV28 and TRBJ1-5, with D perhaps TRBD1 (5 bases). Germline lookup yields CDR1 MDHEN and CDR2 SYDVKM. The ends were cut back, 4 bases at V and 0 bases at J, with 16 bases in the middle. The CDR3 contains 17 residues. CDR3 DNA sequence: TGTGCCAGCAGTTCACGGGACCTCCAAGCTAGCAATCAGCCCCAGCATTTT. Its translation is CASSSRDLQASNQPQHF.

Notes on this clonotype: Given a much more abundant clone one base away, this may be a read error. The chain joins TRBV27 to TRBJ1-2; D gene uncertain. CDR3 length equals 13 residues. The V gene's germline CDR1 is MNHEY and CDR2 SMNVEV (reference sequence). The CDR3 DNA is TGTACCAGCAGTTTCGCGGCGGGGTATGGCTACACCTTC. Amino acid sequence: CTSSFAAGYGYTF.

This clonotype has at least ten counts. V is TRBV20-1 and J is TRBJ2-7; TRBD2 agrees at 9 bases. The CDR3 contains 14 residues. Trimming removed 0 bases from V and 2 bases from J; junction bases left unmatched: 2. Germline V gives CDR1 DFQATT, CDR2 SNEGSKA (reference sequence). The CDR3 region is CSARDAGGAYEQYF. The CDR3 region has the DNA TGCAGTGCTAGAGATGCGGGGGGGGCCTACGAGCAGTACTTC.

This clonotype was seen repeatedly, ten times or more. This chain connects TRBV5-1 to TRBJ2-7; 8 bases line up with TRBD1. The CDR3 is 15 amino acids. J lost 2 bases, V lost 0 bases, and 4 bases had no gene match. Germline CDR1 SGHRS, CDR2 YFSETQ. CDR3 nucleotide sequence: TGCGCCAGCAGCTTGGCCCAGGGGGCGACCTACGAGCAGTACTTC. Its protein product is CASSLAQGATYEQYF.

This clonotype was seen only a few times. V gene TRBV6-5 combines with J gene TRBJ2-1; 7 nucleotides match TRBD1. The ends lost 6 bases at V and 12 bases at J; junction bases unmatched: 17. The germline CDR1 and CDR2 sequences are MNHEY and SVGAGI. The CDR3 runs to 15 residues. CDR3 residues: CASSSSIRGSHGQFF. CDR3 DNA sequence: TGTGCCAGCAGCTCGTCAATCAGGGGGTCCCATGGGCAGTTCTTC.

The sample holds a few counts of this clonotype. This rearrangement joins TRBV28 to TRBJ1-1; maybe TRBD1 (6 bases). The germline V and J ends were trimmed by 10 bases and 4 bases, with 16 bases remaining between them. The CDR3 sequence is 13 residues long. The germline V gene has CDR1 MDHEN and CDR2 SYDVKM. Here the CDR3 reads CATSDSMSTEAFF. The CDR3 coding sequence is TGTGCCACCTCGGACAGCATGAGCACTGAAGCTTTCTTT.

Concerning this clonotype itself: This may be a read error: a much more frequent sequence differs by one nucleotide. The CDR3 DNA follows: TGTGCCAGCAGCCGACGAGCGGGAGAAAATGAGCAGTTCTTC. It codes for CASSRRAGENEQFF. This rearrangement joins TRBV5-5 to TRBJ2-1, with TRBD2 identical over 8 bases. Losses at the gene ends were 4 bases for V and 7 bases for J; bases not matched to a gene: 7. Germline V gene sequence: CDR1 SGHKS, CDR2 YYEKEE (reference sequence). The CDR3 length is 14 residues.

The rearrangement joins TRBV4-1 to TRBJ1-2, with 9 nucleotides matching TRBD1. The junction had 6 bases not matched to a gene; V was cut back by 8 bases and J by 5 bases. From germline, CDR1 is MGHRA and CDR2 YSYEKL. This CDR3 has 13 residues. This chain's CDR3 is CASSGQGPYGYTF. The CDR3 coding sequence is TGCGCCAGCTCCGGACAGGGGCCTTATGGCTACACCTTC.

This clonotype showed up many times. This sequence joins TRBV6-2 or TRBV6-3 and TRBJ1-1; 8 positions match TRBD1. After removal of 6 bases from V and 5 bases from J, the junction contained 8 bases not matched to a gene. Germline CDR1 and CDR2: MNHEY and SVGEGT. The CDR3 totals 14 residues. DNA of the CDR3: TGTGCCAGCAGAGCGGGACAGGCGGAAACTGAAGCTTTCTTT. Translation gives CASRAGQAETEAFF.

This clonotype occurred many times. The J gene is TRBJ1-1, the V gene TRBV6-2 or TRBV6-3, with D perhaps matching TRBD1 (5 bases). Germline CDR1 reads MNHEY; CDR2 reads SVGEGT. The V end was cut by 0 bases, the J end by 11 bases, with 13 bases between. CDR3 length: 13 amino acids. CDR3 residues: CASSYSAGQQAFF. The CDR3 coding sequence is TGTGCCAGCAGTTACTCGGCAGGGCAACAGGCTTTCTTT.

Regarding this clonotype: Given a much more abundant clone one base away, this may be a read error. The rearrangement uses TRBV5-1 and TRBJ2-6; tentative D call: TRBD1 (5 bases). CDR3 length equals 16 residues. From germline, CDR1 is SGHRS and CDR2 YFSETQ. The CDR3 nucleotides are TGCGCCAGCAGCTTGGGTGACAGCTCTGGGGCCGACGTCCTGACTTTC. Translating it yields CASSLGDSSGADVLTF.